The 30 T cell receptor beta chains listed next were all sequenced from one sample in a study of T cell responses to AZD1222 COVID-19 vaccine. TCRdb's copy holds only in-frame clones and misses some; the assay was immunoSEQ multiplex PCR. The sample holds 200,000 or so clones, 90% to 95% seen once. The material sequenced was peripheral blood, taken on day 0 of AZD1222 vaccination. The source of these receptors is an adult in good health.

The chain joins TRBV5-8 to TRBJ1-2; D perhaps matches TRBD1 (6 bases). Germline CDR1 SGHTS, CDR2 YDEGEE. This CDR3 has 14 residues. Trimming removed 1 base from V and 8 bases from J, with 15 bases in between. DNA of the CDR3: TGTGCCAGCAGCTTGCAACAGGGAGCGAGAGGCTACACCTTC. Amino acid sequence: CASSLQQGARGYTF.

The gene calls are TRBV27 and TRBJ2-3; D perhaps matches TRBD1 (6 bases). Per germline, CDR1 MNHEY and CDR2 SMNVEV (reference sequence). This CDR3 has 14 amino acids. Between the trimmed V and J ends, which lost 5 bases and 3 bases, there was a span of 12 bases. The CDR3 nucleotides read TGTGCCAGCAGTGCCTCTAGGGGGACAGATACGCAGTATTTT. Its protein product is CASSASRGTDTQYF.

J is TRBJ1-5 and V is TRBV15; TRBD1 matches 8 bases. The length of the CDR3 is 14 residues. Per the germline V gene, CDR1 is LNHNV and CDR2 is YYDKDF (reference sequence). The V and J ends lost 1 base and 7 bases, in that order; junction bases with no gene match: 3. The CDR3 bases are TGTGCCACCAGCAGAGCAGGGGGCAGACAGCCCCAGCATTTT. Translating gives CATSRAGGRQPQHF.

This rearrangement joins TRBV11-2 to TRBJ2-7; 8 nucleotides match TRBD2. The germline V gene encodes CDR1 SGHAT and CDR2 FQNNGV. V gave up 3 bases and J gave up 2 bases; unmatched junction bases: 6. The CDR3 sequence is 15 residues long. For the CDR3, the DNA is TGTGCCAGCAGCTTGGGAACTAGCGGAACCTACGAGCAGTACTTC. Protein: CASSLGTSGTYEQYF.

The chain couples TRBV19 to TRBJ2-1, with D unresolved. The CDR3 runs 16 residues. Germline CDR1 reads LNHDA; CDR2 reads SQIVND (reference sequence). V shed 5 bases and J shed 0 bases, with 14 bases lying between them. Here the CDR3 reads CASSGYLSNSYNEQFF. CDR3 sequence (DNA): TGTGCCAGTAGTGGGTATCTGAGTAACTCCTACAATGAGCAGTTCTTC.

The chain is built from TRBV6-1 and TRBJ2-5; D uncertain. CDR1 is MNHNS and CDR2 is SASEGT in the germline V gene. The CDR3 has 15 amino acids. V was pared by 0 bases and J by 2 bases, with 10 bases between. CDR3 sequence: CASSEAVGRQETQYF. CDR3 DNA sequence: TGTGCCAGCAGTGAAGCGGTTGGCAGACAAGAGACCCAGTACTTC.

V and J are TRBV19 and TRBJ2-1; 7 bases fit TRBD1. Losses at the gene ends were 7 bases for V and 0 bases for J; bases not matched to a gene: 9. The CDR3 is 16 residues long. Germline V gene data show CDR1 as LNHDA and CDR2 as SQIVND (reference sequence). The CDR3 region is CASNNNRGHSYNEQFF. In DNA, the CDR3 is TGTGCCAGTAACAACAACAGGGGACACTCCTACAATGAGCAGTTCTTC.

This clone was counted once. This chain links TRBV7-9 with TRBJ2-1; 9 bases are shared with TRBD1. Germline loops: CDR1 SEHNR, CDR2 FQNEAQ (reference sequence). Trimming cost V 5 bases and J 7 bases; bases outside gene matches: 6. There are 14 residues in the CDR3. The CDR3 region is CASSPSGTGNEQFF. For the CDR3, the DNA is TGTGCCAGCAGCCCCTCCGGGACAGGGAATGAGCAGTTCTTC.

The rearrangement uses TRBV19 and TRBJ2-7; 7 bases match TRBD1. Germline V lookup: CDR1 LNHDA, CDR2 SQIVND (reference sequence). The ends lost 9 bases at V and 2 bases at J; junction bases unmatched: 7. CDR3 length equals 13 residues. CDR3 sequence: CARWGQPPYEQYF. DNA for the CDR3: TGTGCCAGGTGGGGACAGCCACCCTACGAGCAGTACTTC. The entire variable domain, with the rest obtained from reference TRBV19 and TRBJ2-7, is as follows: DGGITQSPKYLFRKEGQNVTLSCEQNLNHDAMYWYRQDPGQGLRLIYYSQIVNDFQKGDIAEGYSVSREKKESFPLTVTSAQKNPTAFYLCARWGQPPYEQYFGPGTRLTVT.

The chain combines TRBV4-2 with TRBJ2-7, with a tentative D call TRBD2 (6 bases). The CDR3 length is 15 residues. The V end was cut by 0 bases, the J end by 2 bases, with 11 bases between. Germline V lookup: CDR1 LGHNA, CDR2 YNFKEQ. CDR3 sequence: CASSQDLGGAYEQYF. CDR3 coding DNA: TGTGCCAGCAGCCAAGATCTGGGCGGGGCCTACGAGCAGTACTTC.

The chain couples TRBV6-2 or TRBV6-3 to TRBJ1-5; 10 nucleotides align to TRBD1. After removal of 6 bases from V and 6 bases from J, the junction contained 5 bases not matched to a gene. The CDR3 covers 14 residues. The germline CDR1 and CDR2 sequences are MNHEY and SVGEGT. The CDR3 sequence is CASSRTGGVQPQHF. The CDR3, as DNA: TGTGCCAGCAGCCGGACAGGGGGAGTTCAGCCCCAGCATTTT.

The rearrangement joins TRBV28 to TRBJ2-7, with 7 bases matching TRBD2. The trim removed 5 bases at V and 2 bases at J, leaving 12 bases unmatched. This CDR3 has 16 residues. The germline V gene encodes CDR1 MDHEN and CDR2 SYDVKM. The CDR3 DNA sequence: TGTGCCAGCAGTCCTCCCATAGCGGGCCCCCCCTACGAGCAGTACTTC. This translates into CASSPPIAGPPYEQYF.

This clone was picked up a small number of times. The V call is TRBV5-4, the J call TRBJ2-1; 11 nucleotides agree with TRBD2. The junction had 7 bases not matched to a gene; V was cut back by 6 bases and J by 5 bases. The CDR3 sequence is 15 residues long. From germline, CDR1 is SGHNT and CDR2 YYREEE (reference sequence). Written as DNA, the CDR3 is TGTGCCAGCACCCCCGGGACTAGCGGCAACAATGAGCAGTTCTTC. Its translation: CASTPGTSGNNEQFF.

J is TRBJ2-3 and V is TRBV6-2 or TRBV6-3, with D possibly being TRBD1 (6 bases). Trimming took off 6 bases at V and 7 bases at J, with 11 bases between the two ends. Germline V gene lookup returns CDR1 MNHEY and CDR2 SVGEGT. This CDR3 has 12 amino acids. CDR3 protein: CASSSGTNTQYF. Written as DNA, the CDR3 is TGTGCCAGCAGCTCAGGGACAAATACGCAGTATTTT.

The chain is built from TRBV5-1 and TRBJ2-7; no firm D call. Germline V gene data show CDR1 as SGHRS and CDR2 as YFSETQ. Trimming left V 0 bases short and J 3 bases short, with 13 bases between. CDR3 length equals 15 residues. CDR3 in amino acids: CASSLGLHGGYEQYF. The CDR3 DNA reads TGCGCCAGCAGCTTGGGGCTCCATGGCGGCTACGAGCAGTACTTC.

The rearrangement joins TRBV10-3 to TRBJ2-7; TRBD1 matches 7 bases. The CDR3 extends over 14 amino acids. The junction had 4 bases not matched to a gene; V was cut back by 4 bases and J by 1 base. Germline CDR1 is ENHRY and CDR2 is SYGVKD. CDR3 sequence: CAISGRDSSYEQYF. CDR3 in DNA: TGTGCCATCAGTGGCCGGGACAGTTCCTACGAGCAGTACTTC.

The rearrangement uses TRBV7-9 and TRBJ2-1, with D possibly being TRBD2 (6 bases). Germline CDR1 and CDR2: SEHNR and FQNEAQ (reference sequence). Trimming cost V 2 bases and J 5 bases, with 16 bases left between them. This CDR3 is 16 amino acids long. In DNA form, the CDR3 reads TGTGCCAGCAGCTTAAGGCGCCTAGCGACACACAATGAGCAGTTCTTC. Translated, it gives CASSLRRLATHNEQFF.

The J gene is TRBJ1-2, the V gene TRBV12-3 or TRBV12-4, with D possibly being TRBD1 (6 bases). V shed 3 bases and J shed 4 bases, with 9 bases lying between them. CDR3 length: 13 amino acids. Here the CDR3 reads CASSFRTAYGYTF. CDR3 coding DNA: TGTGCCAGCAGTTTTCGGACAGCCTATGGCTACACCTTC.

The CDR3 is CASSQGQASRELFF. The CDR3 nucleotides are TGTGCCAGCAGCCAAGGACAGGCCAGCCGGGAGCTGTTTTTT. V gene TRBV5-4 combines with J gene TRBJ2-2, with 7 bases matching TRBD1. The CDR3 is made up of 14 amino acids. With 4 bases clipped from V and 9 bases from J, the junction kept 9 bases outside the gene matches. Germline V CDR1 and CDR2: SGHNT, YYREEE (reference sequence).

The chain joins TRBV11-3 to TRBJ2-7; D is perhaps TRBD2 (5 bases). From germline, CDR1 is SGHNT and CDR2 YENEEA. V lost 4 bases and J 4 bases, leaving 8 bases between the germline ends. The length of the CDR3 is 12 residues. The CDR3 region has the DNA TGTGCCAGCAGCTCTACGGGATACGAGCAGTACTTC. This gives the protein CASSSTGYEQYF.

The chain employs TRBV6-6 and TRBJ2-7; 9 bases are a match to TRBD2. The CDR3 extends over 15 amino acids. Germline trimming cut 7 bases from V and 7 bases from J; bases unmatched to any gene: 14. Germline V gene lookup returns CDR1 MNHNY and CDR2 SVGAGI (reference sequence). The CDR3 protein is CASNQGAGGPLEQYF. The DNA for the CDR3 is TGTGCCAGCAACCAAGGGGCGGGAGGGCCATTAGAGCAGTACTTC.

V is TRBV20-1 and J is TRBJ1-2; D is unclear. Germline-derived CDR1 and CDR2 are DFQATT and SNEGSKA (reference sequence). This CDR3 spans 10 amino acids. V gave up 3 bases and J gave up 4 bases, with 3 bases separating them. The CDR3, as DNA: TGCAGTGCTAGCAGCTATGGCTACACCTTC. Translation gives CSASSYGYTF.

The V and J genes are TRBV5-1 and TRBJ1-2; unclear D gene. Trimming removed 4 bases at V and 1 base at J, with 11 bases between. Germline V gives CDR1 SGHRS, CDR2 YFSETQ. CDR3 length equals 14 residues. The CDR3 loop is CASSQEGVNYGYTF. The CDR3 DNA is TGCGCCAGCAGCCAAGAGGGAGTTAACTATGGCTACACCTTC.

J is TRBJ2-5 and V is TRBV7-2; D is unresolved. CDR1 is SGHTA, CDR2 FQGNSA, per germline. The germline V and J ends were trimmed by 2 bases and 1 base, with 14 bases remaining between them. This CDR3 comprises 16 residues. CDR3: CASSLLGRLLQETQYF. The CDR3 DNA follows: TGTGCCAGCAGCTTATTGGGCCGACTCCTCCAAGAGACCCAGTACTTC.

V usage is TRBV28 and J usage is TRBJ2-7, with D possibly being TRBD2 (7 bases). V gave up 4 bases and J gave up 2 bases, with 21 bases separating them. Germline CDR1 is MDHEN and CDR2 is SYDVKM. The CDR3 sequence is 17 residues long. For the CDR3, the DNA is TGTGCCAGCAGTTGGCGGGGGCGGGGAGCGGAGACCTACGAGCAGTACTTC. It translates to CASSWRGRGAETYEQYF.

The chain joins TRBV2 to TRBJ1-6; D is uncertain. V was clipped by 8 bases and J by 7 bases, with 15 bases between them. There are 14 residues in the CDR3. Germline CDR1 and CDR2: SNHLY and FYNNEI. The CDR3 region has the DNA TGTGCCAGCTGGGATACGATAAGAAATTCACCCCTCCACTTT. Protein product: CASWDTIRNSPLHF.

The chain carries TRBV3-1 (or the pseudogene TRBV3-2) and TRBJ2-2; 12 bases line up with TRBD2. From germline, CDR1 is LGHDT and CDR2 YNNKEL (reference sequence). The CDR3 is made up of 19 amino acids. The ends lost 3 bases at V and 1 base at J; junction bases unmatched: 9. CDR3 nucleotide sequence: TGTGCCAGCAGCCACCTGCTAGCGGGAGGGCTATTGAACACCGGGGAGCTGTTTTTT. Translation gives CASSHLLAGGLLNTGELFF.

The chain employs TRBV27 and TRBJ2-5; 7 bases align to TRBD2. CDR3 length equals 16 residues. CDR1 is MNHEY, CDR2 SMNVEV, per germline (reference sequence). Trimming removed 4 bases from V and 5 bases from J; junction bases left unmatched: 13. The CDR3 nucleotides read TGTGCCAGCAGTTACCCACGCGGTAGCGGGTGCGAGACCCAGTACTTC. This codes for CASSYPRGSGCETQYF.

The chain joins TRBV19 to TRBJ2-1; D may be TRBD1 or TRBD2 (5 bases each). The length of the CDR3 is 12 residues. V was shortened by 0 bases and J by 9 bases, with 6 bases between the two germline ends. Germline CDR1 and CDR2: LNHDA and SQIVND (reference sequence). The CDR3 is CASSIDGGEQFF. CDR3 in DNA: TGTGCCAGTAGTATAGATGGGGGTGAGCAGTTCTTC.

Written as DNA, the CDR3 is TGTGCCATCGGTGTGGGGGTGGAGACCCAGTACTTC. Translation gives CAIGVGVETQYF. The chain joins TRBV10-3 to TRBJ2-5, with D perhaps assigned TRBD1 or TRBD2 (5 bases each). In germline, CDR1 is ENHRY, CDR2 SYGVKD. The CDR3 has 12 residues. The germline V and J ends were trimmed by 8 bases and 5 bases, with 12 bases remaining between them.